The rows below give T cell receptor beta chains drawn from one sample of a study of blood T cell repertoires in COVID-19. Clones were read by immunoSEQ multiplex PCR, and TCRdb kept only the in-frame ones, dropping some. The sample lists about 56,000 clones; 80% to 90% were seen once. Sequences were obtained from peripheral blood. Receptors were obtained from a woman older than 75 with acute or convalescent COVID-19. The CDR3 runs from the conserved cysteine through the conserved F or W. A D gene is named only where the DNA matches it firmly. Size tells how often a clone was seen (once, few, many) or the class of an expanded clone, and some rows leave it out.

DNA: TGTGCCAGCAGCGTAGGACAGGCCACAACTAATGAAAAACTGTTTTTT; CDR3: CASSVGQATTNEKLFF; size: few; D: NA; V: TRBV9; J: TRBJ1-4
DNA: TGCGCCAGCAGCCAAACAGGGACGTCCAAAAACATTCAGTACTTC; CDR3: CASSQTGTSKNIQYF; size: NA; D: NA; V: TRBV4-1; J: TRBJ2-4
DNA: TGTGCCAGCTCACCACCCGACAGGGGAAACTATGGCTACACCTTC; CDR3: CASSPPDRGNYGYTF; size: NA; D: TRBD1; V: TRBV18; J: TRBJ1-2
DNA: TGTGCCAGCAGCTTAGTGAGTTACAGGGGAAGCACAGATACGCAGTATTTT; CDR3: CASSLVSYRGSTDTQYF; size: NA; D: TRBD1; V: TRBV7-6; J: TRBJ2-3
DNA: TGTGCCAGCAGTGGCCCGGGCGAGCAGTACTTC; CDR3: CASSGPGEQYF; size: NA; D: NA; V: TRBV3-1/TRBV3-2; J: TRBJ2-7
DNA: TGTGCCAGTAGTGGTGGACAGATAATCAATAGCAATCAGCCCCAGCATTTT; CDR3: CASSGGQIINSNQPQHF; size: few; D: NA; V: TRBV19; J: TRBJ1-5
DNA: TGTGCCAGCAGCGTAGACGGGGGGACCTCCTACAATGAGCAGTTCTTC; CDR3: CASSVDGGTSYNEQFF; size: NA; D: TRBD2; V: TRBV9; J: TRBJ2-1
DNA: TGTGCCAGCAGCCCGACAGACATGAACACTGAAGCTTTCTTT; CDR3: CASSPTDMNTEAFF; size: NA; D: NA; V: TRBV3-1/TRBV3-2; J: TRBJ1-1
DNA: TGTGCCAGCAGCTTGGGACTCAGGGGGTTGAACTATGGCTACACCTTC; CDR3: CASSLGLRGLNYGYTF; size: NA; D: TRBD1; V: TRBV5-8; J: TRBJ1-2
DNA: TGTGCCAGCGCCCCCGACAGGGGCACCGGGGAGCTGTTTTTT; CDR3: CASAPDRGTGELFF; size: NA; D: TRBD1; V: TRBV9; J: TRBJ2-2
DNA: TGTGCCAGCAACACCCCCACAGAGAACACTGAAGCTTTCTTT; CDR3: CASNTPTENTEAFF; size: once; D: NA; V: TRBV6-5; J: TRBJ1-1
DNA: TGTGCCTGGACGGTCTCCTATAATTCACCCCTCCACTTT; CDR3: CAWTVSYNSPLHF; size: NA; D: NA; V: TRBV30; J: TRBJ1-6
DNA: TGTGCCAGCAGCCAAGCGTCTAGCGGAGGGTACAATGAGCAGTTCTTC; CDR3: CASSQASSGGYNEQFF; size: NA; D: TRBD2; V: TRBV3-1/TRBV3-2; J: TRBJ2-1
DNA: TGTGCCAGTAGCGACAGGGGAGCCGATGAGCAGTTCTTC; CDR3: CASSDRGADEQFF; size: NA; D: TRBD1; V: TRBV19; J: TRBJ2-1
DNA: TGCGCCAGCAGCACCACAGGGGACTACAATGAGCAGTTCTTC; CDR3: CASSTTGDYNEQFF; size: NA; D: TRBD1; V: TRBV5-1; J: TRBJ2-1
DNA: TGCGCCAGCAGCTTGTACGGGAGCTCTGGAAACACCATATATTTT; CDR3: CASSLYGSSGNTIYF; size: NA; D: NA; V: TRBV5-1; J: TRBJ1-3
DNA: TGCAGCGTTGTCTGGCGCGGAAGGAGAGGCTACACCTTC; CDR3: CSVVWRGRRGYTF; size: NA; D: NA; V: TRBV29-1; J: TRBJ1-2
DNA: TGTGCCAGCAGCTTAACAGGGCGGGTGAGCACTGAAGCTTTCTTT; CDR3: CASSLTGRVSTEAFF; size: NA; D: NA; V: TRBV7-2; J: TRBJ1-1
DNA: TGCGCCAGCAGCCGCGGCGCCTTAACAGGGGGCACAGATACGCAGTATTTT; CDR3: CASSRGALTGGTDTQYF; size: NA; D: TRBD1; V: TRBV5-1; J: TRBJ2-3
DNA: TGTGCCAGTAGTCCGGGAGGTCAAGAGACCCAGTACTTC; CDR3: CASSPGGQETQYF; size: NA; D: TRBD2; V: TRBV19; J: TRBJ2-5
DNA: TGTGCCAGTAGTCGGGGGATACCCTTGCTAGGAGGCTACACCTTC; CDR3: CASSRGIPLLGGYTF; size: NA; D: NA; V: TRBV19; J: TRBJ1-2
DNA: TGTGCCAGCAGCTCAGACGCGGATAATTCACCCCTCCACTTT; CDR3: CASSSDADNSPLHF; size: few; D: NA; V: TRBV7-9; J: TRBJ1-6
DNA: TGTGCCAGTAGATATACAGGGATTAATCAGCCCCAGCATTTT; CDR3: CASRYTGINQPQHF; size: NA; D: NA; V: TRBV19; J: TRBJ1-5
DNA: TGTGCCAGCAGTTGGGGGGGAAGCAATCAGCCCCAGCATTTT; CDR3: CASSWGGSNQPQHF; size: NA; D: NA; V: TRBV27; J: TRBJ1-5
DNA: TGTGCCAGCAACAGGGGACCTGGAAACACCATATATTTT; CDR3: CASNRGPGNTIYF; size: NA; D: TRBD1; V: TRBV12-3/TRBV12-4; J: TRBJ1-3
DNA: TGTGCCAGTGACACCGGGGACTCGAACACTGAAGCTTTCTTT; CDR3: CASDTGDSNTEAFF; size: NA; D: NA; V: TRBV6-5; J: TRBJ1-1
DNA: TGTGCCAGCGGGACAAATAATTCACCCCTCCACTTT; CDR3: CASGTNNSPLHF; size: NA; D: NA; V: TRBV19; J: TRBJ1-6
DNA: TGCGCCAGCAGCTTGGTTCGAGACACTGAAGCTTTCTTT; CDR3: CASSLVRDTEAFF; size: once; D: NA; V: TRBV5-1; J: TRBJ1-1
DNA: TGTGCCAGCAGCCAGCGGGGGGGCCCCCACAATGAGCAGTTCTTC; CDR3: CASSQRGGPHNEQFF; size: NA; D: TRBD2; V: TRBV4-2; J: TRBJ2-1
DNA: TGTGCCAGTAGTCGCGGACAGACAAACTATGGCTACACCTTC; CDR3: CASSRGQTNYGYTF; size: NA; D: NA; V: TRBV19; J: TRBJ1-2
DNA: TGTGCCAGCAGAAGACAACAGGTCCAAGAGACCCAGTACTTC; CDR3: CASRRQQVQETQYF; size: NA; D: NA; V: TRBV6-5; J: TRBJ2-5
DNA: TGTGCCAGCAGTTCCATCCGACAGGGGCCCCAGTTCTTC; CDR3: CASSSIRQGPQFF; size: NA; D: TRBD1; V: TRBV6-5; J: TRBJ2-1
DNA: TGCGCCAGCAGCCCAGTCGGGGCGGGGACCCTCTACAATGAGCAGTTCTTC; CDR3: CASSPVGAGTLYNEQFF; size: NA; D: NA; V: TRBV4-1; J: TRBJ2-1
DNA: TGTGCCAGCAGCAGGGGACCGGGACAGGGGGTAAACGAGCAGTACTTC; CDR3: CASSRGPGQGVNEQYF; size: NA; D: NA; V: TRBV21-1; J: TRBJ2-7
DNA: TGTGCCAGCAGTCCAAGAGCCCCGAATTCACCCCTCCACTTT; CDR3: CASSPRAPNSPLHF; size: NA; D: NA; V: TRBV28; J: TRBJ1-6
DNA: TGCGCCAGCAGCTTGGGGGACAACACGAACACTGAAGCTTTCTTT; CDR3: CASSLGDNTNTEAFF; size: NA; D: NA; V: TRBV5-1; J: TRBJ1-1
DNA: TGTGCCATCAAAGCCAGGGAAGCCGAGCAGTACTTC; CDR3: CAIKAREAEQYF; size: NA; D: NA; V: TRBV10-3; J: TRBJ2-7
DNA: TGTGCCAGCAGTTTAGGGGGCTGGGATACGCAGTATTTT; CDR3: CASSLGGWDTQYF; size: NA; D: NA; V: TRBV12-3/TRBV12-4; J: TRBJ2-3
DNA: TGTGCCAGCAGTTACCCCGACCGACTTCAGCCCCAGCATTTT; CDR3: CASSYPDRLQPQHF; size: NA; D: NA; V: TRBV6-6; J: TRBJ1-5
DNA: TGTGCCAGCTCACCAGGGACAGGGACCCTGGCCGAGCAGTACTTC; CDR3: CASSPGTGTLAEQYF; size: NA; D: TRBD1; V: TRBV18; J: TRBJ2-7
DNA: TGTGCCAGCAGTTTTGGGACAGATCGGGCTGGAAACACCATATATTTT; CDR3: CASSFGTDRAGNTIYF; size: NA; D: TRBD1; V: TRBV6-6; J: TRBJ1-3
DNA: TGTGCCAGCAGCTTAGCGCTTGGGGATAGCGGTTACAATGAGCAGTTCTTC; CDR3: CASSLALGDSGYNEQFF; size: NA; D: NA; V: TRBV7-8; J: TRBJ2-1
DNA: TGCGCCAGCAGCACAGGGAGTGGAAACACCATATATTTT; CDR3: CASSTGSGNTIYF; size: NA; D: NA; V: TRBV5-1; J: TRBJ1-3
DNA: TGTGCCAGCAGCGTAACCTCAGGGTCCTCTGGAAACACCATATATTTT; CDR3: CASSVTSGSSGNTIYF; size: NA; D: NA; V: TRBV9; J: TRBJ1-3
DNA: TGTGCCAGCAGCTTAGCCAGGGTAAATGAGCAGTTCTTC; CDR3: CASSLARVNEQFF; size: NA; D: NA; V: TRBV11-2; J: TRBJ2-1
DNA: TGTGCCAGCAGCTTGGACAGGGGTAGAGATGGCTACACCTTC; CDR3: CASSLDRGRDGYTF; size: NA; D: TRBD1; V: TRBV5-4; J: TRBJ1-2
DNA: TGTGCCAGCAGCCACGGTCGATCGGACAGGAACACTGAAGCTTTCTTT; CDR3: CASSHGRSDRNTEAFF; size: once; D: NA; V: TRBV5-4; J: TRBJ1-1
DNA: TGTGCCAGCAGCTTGGGACAGACATATTACAATGAGCAGTTCTTC; CDR3: CASSLGQTYYNEQFF; size: NA; D: TRBD1; V: TRBV7-9; J: TRBJ2-1
DNA: TGCGCCAGCAGCCAAAGCATCGTAAGGGGCCCGAATCAGCCCCAGCATTTT; CDR3: CASSQSIVRGPNQPQHF; size: few; D: NA; V: TRBV4-1; J: TRBJ1-5
DNA: TGTGCCAGCAGCTTAGAAAGGGGTAGGTCACCCCTCCACTTT; CDR3: CASSLERGRSPLHF; size: NA; D: NA; V: TRBV7-8; J: TRBJ1-6
DNA: TGTGCCACCAGCAGCTACGACAGGACCTCTGACTATGGCTACACCTTC; CDR3: CATSSYDRTSDYGYTF; size: NA; D: NA; V: TRBV15; J: TRBJ1-2
DNA: TGTGCCAGCAGCCTTGGAGGGGTCGGGAACACTGAAGCTTTCTTT; CDR3: CASSLGGVGNTEAFF; size: NA; D: NA; V: TRBV6-5; J: TRBJ1-1